These 16 T cell receptor beta chains came from one sample sequenced in a study of cytomegalovirus exposure and HLA in healthy donors. The PCR made use of 60 Vbeta and 13 Jbeta primers. Sequenced by immunoSEQ multiplex PCR; TCRdb stores in-frame clones only, minus some. The sample lists tens of thousands of clones, under 85% seen once, with around 1.4% in the top ten. Specimen: PBMCs. The receptors come from a male donor in good health and CMV-seronegative.

The CDR3 reads CASSFTGTNNEQFF. The CDR3 DNA sequence: TGCGCCAGCAGCTTTACCGGGACTAACAATGAGCAGTTCTTC. V and J are TRBV5-1 and TRBJ2-1, with 7 positions matching TRBD2. Germline-derived CDR1 and CDR2 are SGHRS and YFSETQ. V dropped 2 bases and J dropped 5; count of bases not matched to a gene: 4. This CDR3 is 14 amino acids long.

This clone has just a few counts. The genes are TRBV19 and TRBJ1-5; D gene uncertain. The CDR3 extends over 14 amino acids. The germline V and J ends were trimmed by 3 bases and 5 bases, with 11 bases remaining between them. From germline, CDR1 is LNHDA and CDR2 SQIVND (reference sequence). Here the CDR3 DNA reads TGTGCCAGTAGTATGTGGTCGGTGGATCAGCCCCAGCATTTT. It specifies CASSMWSVDQPQHF.

V usage is TRBV6-5 and J usage is TRBJ2-1; a weak D match, TRBD1 (6 bases). The CDR3 extends over 14 amino acids. Trimming took 4 bases from V and 3 from J, leaving 10 bases between them. Per the germline V gene, CDR1 is MNHEY and CDR2 is SVGAGI. This chain's CDR3 is CASSSDRYYNEQFF. The CDR3 region has the DNA TGTGCCAGCAGTTCGGACAGATACTACAATGAGCAGTTCTTC.

The chain carries TRBV19 and TRBJ2-1, with 8 bases identical to TRBD2. Looked up from germline, CDR1 is LNHDA and CDR2 is SQIVND (reference sequence). This CDR3 spans 14 amino acids. Trimming removed 6 bases from V and 3 bases from J; junction bases left unmatched: 4. The DNA for the CDR3 is TGTGCCAGTAGGATGCTAGCGGGCTACAATGAGCAGTTCTTC. This translates into CASRMLAGYNEQFF.

The chain employs TRBV5-6 and TRBJ1-2; D not certain. Germline-derived CDR1 and CDR2 are SGHDT and YYEEEE. The V end lost 0 bases, the J end lost 4 bases, and 10 bases lay between the germline ends. The CDR3 runs 14 residues. The CDR3: CASSLASRSYGYTF. The CDR3 bases are TGTGCCAGCAGCTTGGCATCCAGAAGCTATGGCTACACCTTC.

The rearrangement joins TRBV5-6 to TRBJ2-3; D is undetermined. Germline assignment: CDR1 SGHDT and CDR2 YYEEEE. V lost 3 bases to trimming and J lost 0 bases, with 14 bases between them. The CDR3 is 16 amino acids. DNA for the CDR3: TGTGCCAGCAGCTCCCGGAGAACTCCTAGCACAGATACGCAGTATTTT. This gives the protein CASSSRRTPSTDTQYF. Full variable domain (missing parts from reference TRBV5-6 and TRBJ2-3): DAGVTQSPTHLIKTRGQQVTLRCSPKSGHDTVSWYQQALGQGPQFIFQYYEEEERQRGNFPDRFSGHQFPNYSSELNVNALLLGDSALYLCASSSRRTPSTDTQYFGPGTRLTVL.

The chain uses TRBV29-1 and TRBJ2-4; D unresolved. V was cut by 2 bases and J by 5 bases, with 13 bases left in between. Germline V gives CDR1 SQVTM, CDR2 ANQGSEA. The CDR3 consists of 14 residues. The CDR3 DNA is TGCAGCGTTGAAACCGGGTCCGCCCAAAACATTCAGTACTTC. Protein: CSVETGSAQNIQYF.

This sequence joins TRBV21-1 and TRBJ2-1; the table calls TRBD2, which could not be checked here. TRBV21-1 is shown as a pseudogene. This CDR3 is 15 amino acids long. This chain's CDR3 is CASSKGGGTKNEQFF. The CDR3, as DNA: TGTGCCAGCAGCAAAGGGGGGGGGACCAAAAATGAGCAGTTCTTC.

V is TRBV28 and J is TRBJ1-1, with 8 nucleotides matching TRBD1. The CDR3 has 14 residues. Germline CDR1 MDHEN, CDR2 SYDVKM. V shed 6 bases, J shed 4 bases, and the junction held 7 bases outside the gene matches. CDR3 sequence reads: CASRTGQGSTEAFF. The DNA for the CDR3 is TGTGCCAGCAGGACCGGACAGGGAAGCACTGAAGCTTTCTTT. Based on the CDR3 plus reference TRBV28 and TRBJ1-1, the full variable domain is DVKVTQSSRYLVKRTGEKVFLECVQDMDHENMFWYRQDPGLGLRLIYFSYDVKMKEKGDIPEGYSVSREKKERFSLILESASTNQTSMYLCASRTGQGSTEAFFGQGTRLTVV.

This clone was seen only once. The rearrangement uses TRBV30 and TRBJ2-7, with D maybe TRBD2 (5 bases). CDR1 and CDR2 (germline): GTSNPN, SVGIG (reference sequence). Trimming took off 1 base at V and 7 bases at J, with 17 bases between the two ends. The CDR3 runs to 14 residues. The CDR3 DNA reads TGTGCCTGGAGTGCGAGGGTCAATCCGGGGGAGCAGTACTTC. Translating it yields CAWSARVNPGEQYF.

This clone was detected only a few times. The V call is TRBV6-5, the J call TRBJ1-5; D perhaps matches TRBD1 (5 bases). The CDR3 covers 13 residues. The V end was cut by 3 bases, the J end by 7 bases, with 10 bases between. Germline V gene lookup returns CDR1 MNHEY and CDR2 SVGAGI. For the CDR3, the DNA is TGTGCCAGCAGTTATTCAGGGTCGCAGCCCCAGCATTTT. It codes for CASSYSGSQPQHF.

The chain couples TRBV10-3 to TRBJ2-5, with 11 bases lining up with TRBD1. The CDR3 loop spans 14 amino acids. The J segment lost 2 bases and the V segment lost 6 bases, leaving 2 bases of the junction unmatched. Germline-derived CDR1 and CDR2 are ENHRY and SYGVKD. This CDR3 is CAIRGTGGQETQYF. The CDR3 nucleotides are TGTGCCATCAGGGGGACAGGGGGGCAAGAGACCCAGTACTTC.

The chain couples TRBV28 to TRBJ1-2; D not resolved. Germline V lookup: CDR1 MDHEN, CDR2 SYDVKM. Trimming removed 2 bases at V and 6 bases at J, with 13 bases between. CDR3 size: 14 residues. CDR3 sequence: CASSLRSGADGYTF. CDR3 coding DNA: TGTGCCAGCAGTTTAAGGTCAGGCGCCGATGGCTACACCTTC.

The chain combines TRBV5-7 with TRBJ1-2; possibly TRBD1 for D (5 bases). TRBV5-7 is labeled an ORF, and its function is uncertain. Trimming stripped 0 bases from V and 8 bases from J, with 11 bases between. CDR3 length equals 13 residues. The CDR3 DNA sequence: TGTGCCAGCAGCTTGGAGGGGATTATCGGCTACACCTTC. It codes for CASSLEGIIGYTF.

Here the CDR3 DNA reads TGTGCCAGCAGGGCTACTAGCGGGACGTACGAGCAGTACTTC. Its protein product is CASRATSGTYEQYF. This chain joins TRBV2 and TRBJ2-7; TRBD2 aligns across 10 bases. V lost 6 bases to trimming and J lost 4 bases; unmatched junction nucleotides: 6. Germline V gene data show CDR1 as SNHLY and CDR2 as FYNNEI. The CDR3 spans 14 residues.

This clone was observed once. V and J are TRBV10-1 and TRBJ2-1; 10 nucleotides line up with TRBD2. J gave up 7 bases and V 4 bases, and 7 bases lay outside the gene matches. The CDR3 consists of 15 residues. The V gene's germline CDR1 is WNHNN and CDR2 SYGVQD (reference sequence). CDR3 in amino acids: CASSGLSGGRNEQFF. CDR3 nucleotide sequence: TGCGCCAGCAGTGGTCTTAGCGGGGGGCGGAATGAGCAGTTCTTC.